The clone carrying this T cell receptor beta chain showed up just a few times. Its antigen is not known. Time point of the sample: healthy volunteer bleed at 6 weeks. It was unfractionated whole blood from which total RNA was extracted. This entry comes from a study of human T cells and chemical hapten exposure. Study context: Minor volume differences among pooled libraries chiefly drove per-sample TCR yield variation.

Notes on the study in general: With regard to DPC sensitization, TCRs above 1 in 1000 frequency did not change.

Looked up from germline, CDR1 is DFQATT and CDR2 is SNEGSKA (reference sequence). This CDR3 comprises 15 residues. V gave up 3 bases and J gave up 2 bases, with 16 bases separating them. Individual cDNA molecules (in the library) carried attached unique molecular identifiers. Per the original data handling: Samples contained a median of 95,638 TCRs, with a range of roughly 20,000 to 700,000. TCRdb fed the RACE reads into MiXCR, producing one record per CDR3 protein. TCRdb's processing, not the authors' own work, is the source of the V and J calls. This table has approximately 34,000 distinct CDR3 sequences, less than 6% appearing once.

The chain combines TRBV20-1 with TRBJ1-1; no clear D. The TCR comes from a human donor in good health. Some clones in this sample may be carry-over from other donors' samples. The material sequenced was whole blood. CDR3 in DNA: TGCAGTGCTAGGCCCAGTACCTTATTAAACACTGAAGCTTTCTTT. It translates to CSARPSTLLNTEAFF.